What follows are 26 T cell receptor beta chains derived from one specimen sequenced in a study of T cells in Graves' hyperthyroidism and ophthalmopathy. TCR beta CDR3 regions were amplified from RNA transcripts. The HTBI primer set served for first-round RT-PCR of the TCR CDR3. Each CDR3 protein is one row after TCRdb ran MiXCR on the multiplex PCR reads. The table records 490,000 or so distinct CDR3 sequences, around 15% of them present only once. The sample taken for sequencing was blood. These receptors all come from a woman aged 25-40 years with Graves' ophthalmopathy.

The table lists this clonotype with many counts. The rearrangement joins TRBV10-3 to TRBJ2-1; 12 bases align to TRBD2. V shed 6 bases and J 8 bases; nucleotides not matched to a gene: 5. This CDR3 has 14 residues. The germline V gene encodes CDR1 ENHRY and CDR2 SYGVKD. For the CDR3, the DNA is TGTGCCATCAGCGGGACTAGCGGGTCATATGAGCAGTTCTTC. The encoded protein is CAISGTSGSYEQFF.

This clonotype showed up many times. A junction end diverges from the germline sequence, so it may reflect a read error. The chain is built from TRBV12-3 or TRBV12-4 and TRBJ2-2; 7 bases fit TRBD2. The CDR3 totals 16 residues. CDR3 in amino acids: CASRLWGRAGPGELFF. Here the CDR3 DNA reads TGTGCCAGCCGTTTATGGGGGAGGGCCGGTCCCGGGGAGCTGTTTTTT.

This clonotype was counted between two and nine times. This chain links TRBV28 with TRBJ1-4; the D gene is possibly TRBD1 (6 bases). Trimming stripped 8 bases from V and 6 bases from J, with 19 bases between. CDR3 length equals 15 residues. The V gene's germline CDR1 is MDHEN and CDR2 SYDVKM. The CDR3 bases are TGTGCCAGCGGAACTTCCGGGACATATCATGAAAAACTGTTTTTT. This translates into CASGTSGTYHEKLFF. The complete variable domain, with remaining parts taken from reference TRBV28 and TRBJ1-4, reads DVKVTQSSRYLVKRTGEKVFLECVQDMDHENMFWYRQDPGLGLRLIYFSYDVKMKEKGDIPEGYSVSREKKERFSLILESASTNQTSMYLCASGTSGTYHEKLFFGSGTQLSVL.

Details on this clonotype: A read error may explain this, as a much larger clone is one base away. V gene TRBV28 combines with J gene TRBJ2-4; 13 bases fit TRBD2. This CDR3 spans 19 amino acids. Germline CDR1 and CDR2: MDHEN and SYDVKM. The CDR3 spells CASSLHTSGRALAINIQYF. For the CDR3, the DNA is TGTGCCAGCAGTTTACATACTAGCGGGAGGGCTCTAGCCATAAACATTCAGTACTTC. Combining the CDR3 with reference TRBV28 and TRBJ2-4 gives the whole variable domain DVKVTQSSRYLVKRTGEKVFLECVQDMDHENMFWYRQDPGLGLRLIYFSYDVKMKEKGDIPEGYSVSREKKERFSLILESASTNQTSMYLCASSLHTSGRALAINIQYFGAGTRLSVL.

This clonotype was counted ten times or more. CDR3 nucleotide sequence: TGTGCCACCAGTGCGCGTAGGGGGGGCTACAATGAGCAGTTCTTC. Amino acids: CATSARRGGYNEQFF. The chain joins TRBV24-1 to TRBJ2-1; D is perhaps TRBD2 (7 bases). The CDR3 spans 15 residues. CDR1 and CDR2 (germline): KGHDR, SFDVKD. V was trimmed by 5 bases and J by 3 bases, leaving 13 bases between them.

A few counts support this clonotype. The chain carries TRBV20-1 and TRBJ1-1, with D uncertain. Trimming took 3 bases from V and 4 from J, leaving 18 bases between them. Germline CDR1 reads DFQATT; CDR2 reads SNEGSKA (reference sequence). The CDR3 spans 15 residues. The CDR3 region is CSARAVLGAVTEAFF. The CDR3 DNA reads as TGCAGTGCTAGGGCAGTCCTCGGTGCGGTCACTGAAGCTTTCTTT.

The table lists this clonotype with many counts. The CDR3 sequence is CASSPYTSANTEAFF. CDR3 nucleotide sequence: TGTGCCAGCAGCCCATATACCTCCGCGAACACTGAAGCTTTCTTT. The J gene is TRBJ1-1, the V gene TRBV12-3 or TRBV12-4; D gene uncertain. Trimming removed 6 bases at V and 1 base at J, with 15 bases between. The CDR3 is 15 amino acids.

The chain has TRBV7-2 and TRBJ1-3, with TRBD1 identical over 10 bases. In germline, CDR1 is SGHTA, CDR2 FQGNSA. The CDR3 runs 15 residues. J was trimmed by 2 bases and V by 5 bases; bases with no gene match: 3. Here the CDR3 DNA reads TGTGCCAGCAGCGGGGGGACAGGGGCTGGAAACACCATATATTTT. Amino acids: CASSGGTGAGNTIYF.

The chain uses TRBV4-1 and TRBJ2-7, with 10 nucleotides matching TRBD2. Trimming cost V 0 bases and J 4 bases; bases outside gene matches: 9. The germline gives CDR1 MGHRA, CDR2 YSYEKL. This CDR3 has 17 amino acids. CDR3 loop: CASSQDRGSTSGYEQYF. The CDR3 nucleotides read TGCGCCAGCAGCCAAGATAGGGGGTCGACTAGCGGGTACGAGCAGTACTTC.

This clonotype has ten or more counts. This CDR3 reads CASRAGTANEQFF. In DNA, the CDR3 is TGTGCCAGCAGGGCGGGGACGGCAAATGAGCAGTTCTTC. V gene TRBV12-3 or TRBV12-4 combines with J gene TRBJ2-1; D perhaps matches TRBD2 (6 bases). V was cut by 6 bases and J by 7 bases, with 13 bases left in between. The CDR3 covers 13 residues.

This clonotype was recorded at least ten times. CDR3 protein: CASSLARETQYF. CDR3 coding DNA: TGTGCCAGCAGCCTCGCGCGAGAGACCCAGTACTTC. V is TRBV11-1 and J is TRBJ2-5; no clear D. Germline V gene sequence: CDR1 SGHAT, CDR2 FQDESV (reference sequence). The V gene lost 5 bases and the J gene lost 4 bases, with 8 bases spanning the gap. The CDR3 spans 12 residues.

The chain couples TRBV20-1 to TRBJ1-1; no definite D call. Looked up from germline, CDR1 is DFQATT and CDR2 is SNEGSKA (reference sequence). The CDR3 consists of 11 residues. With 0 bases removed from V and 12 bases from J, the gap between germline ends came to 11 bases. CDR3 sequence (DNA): TGCAGTGCTAGAGACTCGCCGAAAACTTTCTTT. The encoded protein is CSARDSPKTFF.

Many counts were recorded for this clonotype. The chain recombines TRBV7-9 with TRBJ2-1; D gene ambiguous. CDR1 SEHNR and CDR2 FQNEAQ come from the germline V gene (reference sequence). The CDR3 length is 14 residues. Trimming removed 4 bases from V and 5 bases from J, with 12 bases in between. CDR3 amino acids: CASSSARSNNEQFF. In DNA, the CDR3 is TGTGCCAGCAGCTCCGCAAGGTCTAACAATGAGCAGTTCTTC.

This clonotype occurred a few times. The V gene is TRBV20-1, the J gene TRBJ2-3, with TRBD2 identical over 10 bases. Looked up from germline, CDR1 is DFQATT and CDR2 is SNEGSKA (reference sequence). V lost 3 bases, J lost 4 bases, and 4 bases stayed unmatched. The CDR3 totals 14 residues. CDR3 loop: CSASALAGADTQYF. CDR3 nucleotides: TGCAGTGCTAGCGCCCTAGCGGGAGCAGATACGCAGTATTTT.

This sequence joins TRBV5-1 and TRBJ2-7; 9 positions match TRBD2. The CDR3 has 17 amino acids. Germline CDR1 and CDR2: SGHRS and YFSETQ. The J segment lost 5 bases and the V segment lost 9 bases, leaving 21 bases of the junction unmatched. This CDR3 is CANSSGVNSGSSDEQYF. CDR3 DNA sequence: TGCGCCAACTCCTCAGGGGTGAATAGCGGGAGTTCAGACGAGCAGTACTTC.

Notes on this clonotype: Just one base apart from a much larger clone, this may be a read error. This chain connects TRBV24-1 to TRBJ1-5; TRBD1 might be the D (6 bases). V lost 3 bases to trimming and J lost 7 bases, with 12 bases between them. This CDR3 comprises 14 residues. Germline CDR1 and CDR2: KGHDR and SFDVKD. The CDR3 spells CATSDRRGRQPQHF. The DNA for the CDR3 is TGTGCCACCAGTGATCGCAGGGGACGGCAGCCCCAGCATTTT.

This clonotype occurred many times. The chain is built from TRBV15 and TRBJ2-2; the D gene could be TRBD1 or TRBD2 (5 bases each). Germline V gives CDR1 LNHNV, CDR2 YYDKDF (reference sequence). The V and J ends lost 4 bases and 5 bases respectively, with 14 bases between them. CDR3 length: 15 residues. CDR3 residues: CATSTRSEGTGELFF. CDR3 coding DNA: TGTGCCACCAGCACAAGGAGTGAGGGGACCGGGGAGCTGTTTTTT.

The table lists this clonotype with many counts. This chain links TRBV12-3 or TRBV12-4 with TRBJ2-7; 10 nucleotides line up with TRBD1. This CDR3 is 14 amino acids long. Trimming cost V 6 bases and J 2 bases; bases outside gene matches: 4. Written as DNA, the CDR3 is TGTGCCAGCAGGGGACAGGGGACCGCCTACGAGCAGTACTTC. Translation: CASRGQGTAYEQYF.

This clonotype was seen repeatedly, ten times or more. The CDR3 reads CASTEPYEQYF. In DNA, the CDR3 is TGCGCCAGCACGGAACCCTACGAGCAGTACTTC. The J gene is TRBJ2-7, the V gene TRBV5-1; no clear D. Trimming removed 6 bases from V and 2 bases from J, with 6 bases in between. The CDR3 runs 11 residues. The germline CDR1 and CDR2 sequences are SGHRS and YFSETQ.

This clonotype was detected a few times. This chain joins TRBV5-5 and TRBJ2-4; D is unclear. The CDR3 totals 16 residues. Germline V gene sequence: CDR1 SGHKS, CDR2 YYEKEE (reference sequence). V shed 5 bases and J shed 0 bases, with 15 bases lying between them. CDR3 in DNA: TGTGCCAGCAGTTCCGGTAGCCCTCTAGCCAAAAACATTCAGTACTTC. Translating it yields CASSSGSPLAKNIQYF.

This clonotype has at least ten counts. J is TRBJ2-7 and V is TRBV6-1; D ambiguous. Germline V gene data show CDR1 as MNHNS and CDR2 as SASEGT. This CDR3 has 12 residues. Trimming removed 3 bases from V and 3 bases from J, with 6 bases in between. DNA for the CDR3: TGTGCCAGCAGTGATGCTATCTACGAGCAGTACTTC. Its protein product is CASSDAIYEQYF.

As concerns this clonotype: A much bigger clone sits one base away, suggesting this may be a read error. CDR3 residues: CASSETGFNSPPHF. The CDR3 DNA reads TGTGCCAGCAGTGAGACCGGGTTTAATTCACCCCCCCACTTT. The V gene is TRBV2, the J gene TRBJ1-6; D call uncertain. CDR3 length: 14 residues. Germline values: CDR1 SNHLY, CDR2 FYNNEI.

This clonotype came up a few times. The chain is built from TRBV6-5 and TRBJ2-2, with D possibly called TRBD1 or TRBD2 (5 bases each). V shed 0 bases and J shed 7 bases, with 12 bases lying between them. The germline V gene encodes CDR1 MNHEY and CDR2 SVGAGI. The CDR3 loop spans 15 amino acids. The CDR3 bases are TGTGCCAGCAGTTACTCTGGGGGAGTCCACGGGGAGCTGTTTTTT. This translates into CASSYSGGVHGELFF.

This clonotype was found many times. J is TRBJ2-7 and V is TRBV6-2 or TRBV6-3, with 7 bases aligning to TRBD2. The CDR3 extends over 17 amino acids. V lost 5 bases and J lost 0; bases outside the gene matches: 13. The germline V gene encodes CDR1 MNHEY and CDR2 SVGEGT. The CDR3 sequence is CASSATRGDRYSYEQYF. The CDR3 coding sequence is TGTGCCAGCAGTGCGACCCGGGGGGACCGGTACTCCTACGAGCAGTACTTC.

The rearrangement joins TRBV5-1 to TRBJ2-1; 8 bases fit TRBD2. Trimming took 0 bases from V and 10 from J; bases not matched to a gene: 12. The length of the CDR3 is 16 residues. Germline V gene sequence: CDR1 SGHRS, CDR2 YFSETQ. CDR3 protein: CASSLGSSGRANEQFF. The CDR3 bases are TGCGCCAGCAGCTTGGGGTCCAGCGGGAGAGCTAACGAGCAGTTCTTC.

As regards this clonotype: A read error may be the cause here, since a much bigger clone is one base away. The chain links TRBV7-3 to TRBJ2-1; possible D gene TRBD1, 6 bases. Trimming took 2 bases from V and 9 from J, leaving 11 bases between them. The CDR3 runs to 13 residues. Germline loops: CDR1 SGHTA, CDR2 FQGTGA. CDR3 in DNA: TGTGCCAGCAGCTTAGTGGTGGACAGTGAGCAGTTCTTC. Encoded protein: CASSLVVDSEQFF.